This T cell receptor beta chain was identified during a study of cytomegalovirus exposure and HLA in healthy donors. Only in-frame clones appear in the TCRdb table, and some are missing; sequencing was by immunoSEQ multiplex PCR. The sample shows around 94,000 clones, roughly 95% of them seen only once. Regarding this clone: What it binds is unknown.

The CDR3 is 15 residues long. In germline, CDR1 is MGHRA, CDR2 YSYEKL. V trimming: 1 base; J trimming: 4 bases; junction bases outside the gene matches: 1. General study findings and limits: According to a subsequent analysis, TCR clusters identified in the first cohort showed a tendency to co-occur across the 100 to 150 validation repertoires.

The sample comprised PBMCs. The V call is TRBV4-1, the J call TRBJ2-3; 11 nucleotides align to TRBD1. This TCR derives from a young woman in good health and CMV-seronegative. CDR3 DNA: TGCGCCAGCAGCCAAGGGACAGGGGGCGCAGATACGCAGTATTTT. Translation gives CASSQGTGGADTQYF.